This T cell receptor (beta chain) was identified during a study of blood T cell repertoires in COVID-19. Study summary: The analysed material was cDNA or gDNA that came from T cells, B-cell-depleted T cells, or PBMCs.

Participants were placed into cohorts based on the clinical history they reported. Points on this clone: Other DNA sequences within the sample encode an identical CDR3.

This CDR3 is 14 amino acids long. Germline CDR1 is SGHRS and CDR2 is YFSETQ. Trimming at V came to 4 bases and at J to 5 bases, leaving 4 bases not matched to a gene. The assay was immunoSEQ multiplex PCR, and TCRdb's table has in-frame clones only and misses some. Altogether a few hundred thousand clones are present, 80% to 90% being singletons, with the ten largest covering about 2%. Sequenced: PBMCs or T cells enriched from blood (not recorded which). The V and J genes are TRBV5-1 and TRBJ1-1; TRBD1 matches at 11 bases. The receptor was derived from a man aged 25 to 40 who had recovered from COVID-19. CDR3 in DNA: TGCGCCAGCAGCCTAGGGACAGGGGGGACTGAAGCTTTCTTT. Its translation: CASSLGTGGTEAFF. Complete variable domain (other parts from reference TRBV5-1 and TRBJ1-1): KAGVTQTPRYLIKTRGQQVTLSCSPISGHRSVSWYQQTPGQGLQFLFEYFSETQRNKGNFPGRFSGRQFSNSRSEMNVSTLELGDSALYLCASSLGTGGTEAFFGQGTRLTVV.